This passage covers 10 T cell receptor beta chains from one sample sequenced in a study of radiation and T cells in renal cell carcinoma. Time point of the sample: blood 4 weeks post-SBRT, at nephrectomy. The sample's treatment: 15 Gy SBRT to primary tumor, nephrectomy 4 weeks later. Method: immunoSEQ multiplex PCR; TCRdb's copy keeps in-frame clones and lacks some. There are about 170,000 clones in the sample; 88% occur only once, and approximately 11% lies in the top ten. The sequencing used blood, collected from a patient whose treatment included radiotherapy and nephrectomy. The receptors stem from a woman in her forties or fifties with renal cell carcinoma.

The chain has TRBV28 and TRBJ1-5, with 9 bases that match TRBD1. The trim removed 6 bases at V and 7 bases at J, leaving 10 bases unmatched. This CDR3 is built from 15 residues. Germline values: CDR1 MDHEN, CDR2 SYDVKM. The CDR3 here is CASSLHRGQGQPQHF. The CDR3 DNA is TGTGCCAGCAGCCTACACAGGGGGCAGGGGCAGCCCCAGCATTTT.

This rearrangement joins TRBV5-1 to TRBJ2-6; unclear D gene. The CDR3 spans 15 residues. The germline V gene has CDR1 SGHRS and CDR2 YFSETQ. The V end lost 0 bases, the J end lost 0 bases, and 4 bases lay between the germline ends. CDR3 residues: CASSLVSSGANVLTF. The DNA of the CDR3 is TGCGCCAGCAGCTTGGTGAGCTCTGGGGCCAACGTCCTGACTTTC.

The chain uses TRBV19 and TRBJ1-5; 7 bases fit TRBD1. V trimming: 3 bases; J trimming: 5 bases; junction bases outside the gene matches: 4. The CDR3 consists of 14 residues. Germline V CDR1 and CDR2: LNHDA, SQIVND (reference sequence). CDR3: CASSIRGGDQPQHF. The CDR3 nucleotides are TGTGCCAGTAGTATCCGAGGGGGCGATCAGCCCCAGCATTTT.

The chain couples TRBV19 to TRBJ1-6; 9 nucleotides match TRBD1. V lost 6 bases to trimming and J lost 7 bases; unmatched junction nucleotides: 7. This CDR3 is built from 15 residues. CDR1 LNHDA and CDR2 SQIVND come from the germline V gene (reference sequence). The DNA for the CDR3 is TGTGCCAGTAGCGTACAGGGGGCGGTGAATTCACCCCTCCACTTT. The encoded protein is CASSVQGAVNSPLHF.

The V and J genes are TRBV18 and TRBJ1-2; possibly TRBD1 for D (5 bases). CDR1 is KGHSH and CDR2 is LQKENI in the germline V gene. The V and J ends lost 1 base and 3 bases respectively, with 12 bases between them. The CDR3 runs 15 residues. Here the CDR3 reads CASSPQARADYGYTF. CDR3 nucleotides: TGTGCCAGCTCACCACAGGCCAGGGCGGACTATGGCTACACCTTC.

This sequence joins TRBV6-6 and TRBJ2-7; D uncertain. The CDR3 extends over 14 amino acids. V gave up 7 bases and J gave up 2 bases, with 15 bases separating them. Germline lookup yields CDR1 MNHNY and CDR2 SVGAGI (reference sequence). The CDR3 bases are TGTGCCAGCACCCAAACTAAATCGACCTACGAGCAGTACTTC. It codes for CASTQTKSTYEQYF.

The V gene is TRBV7-9, the J gene TRBJ1-4; D may be TRBD1 (5 bases). In germline, CDR1 is SEHNR, CDR2 FQNEAQ (reference sequence). The CDR3 spans 15 residues. V was pared by 6 bases and J by 1 base, with 12 bases between. This CDR3 is CASRPQDVTNEKLFF. The CDR3 DNA is TGTGCCAGCAGGCCACAGGACGTAACTAATGAAAAACTGTTTTTT.

The rearrangement joins TRBV7-9 to TRBJ1-2; a possible D gene is TRBD1 (5 bases). Trimming shortened V by 4 bases and J by 4 bases, and 16 bases separated the two germline ends. The CDR3 is made up of 15 amino acids. The germline V gene encodes CDR1 SEHNR and CDR2 FQNEAQ (reference sequence). The CDR3 sequence is CASSSFRGTGYGYTF. CDR3 DNA sequence: TGTGCCAGCAGCTCCTTTAGAGGGACCGGCTATGGCTACACCTTC.

V is TRBV7-9 and J is TRBJ2-7, with D perhaps being TRBD1 or TRBD2 (5 bases each). Germline assignment: CDR1 SEHNR and CDR2 FQNEAQ (reference sequence). Trimming removed 4 bases at V and 6 bases at J, with 22 bases between. The CDR3 covers 16 residues. The DNA for the CDR3 is TGTGCCAGCAGCTCGACCCTGGGACCCGCTGATGCCGAGCAGTACTTC. The encoded protein is CASSSTLGPADAEQYF.

Remarks on this clone: One end of the junction varies from germline; a read error may be responsible. The chain couples TRBV7-7 to TRBJ1-3, with D unclear. Germline values: CDR1 SSHAT, CDR2 FNYEAQ (reference sequence). CDR3 length: 16 residues. In DNA form, the CDR3 reads TGTGCTAGCAGCAAAGGTGGGGTAAACTCTGGAAACACCATATATTTT. It yields the protein CASSKGGVNSGNTIYF.